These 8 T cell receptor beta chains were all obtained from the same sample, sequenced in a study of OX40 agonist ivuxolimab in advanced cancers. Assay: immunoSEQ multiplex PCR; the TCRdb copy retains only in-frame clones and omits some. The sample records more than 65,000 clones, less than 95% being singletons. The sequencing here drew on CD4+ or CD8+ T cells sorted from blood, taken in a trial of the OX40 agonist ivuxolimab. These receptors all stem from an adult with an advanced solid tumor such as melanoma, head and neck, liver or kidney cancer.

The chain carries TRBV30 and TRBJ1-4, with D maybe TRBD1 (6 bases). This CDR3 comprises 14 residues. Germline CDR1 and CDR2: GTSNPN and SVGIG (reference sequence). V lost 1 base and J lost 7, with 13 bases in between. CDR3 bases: TGTGCCTGGAGTGGGGGGCTCAGCAGTGAAAAACTGTTTTTT. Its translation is CAWSGGLSSEKLFF.

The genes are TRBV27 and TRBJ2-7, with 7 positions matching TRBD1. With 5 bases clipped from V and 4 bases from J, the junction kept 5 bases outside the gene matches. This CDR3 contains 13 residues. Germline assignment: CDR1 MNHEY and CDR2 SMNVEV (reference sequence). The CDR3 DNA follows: TGTGCCAGCAGTCGGGACAGCAAGTACGAGCAGTACTTC. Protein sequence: CASSRDSKYEQYF.

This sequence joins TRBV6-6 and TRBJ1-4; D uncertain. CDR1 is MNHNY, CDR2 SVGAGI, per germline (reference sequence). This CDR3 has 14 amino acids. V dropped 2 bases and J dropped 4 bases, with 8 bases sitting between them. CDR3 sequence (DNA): TGTGCCAGCAGTTACGGTGCGATTAATGAAAAACTGTTTTTT. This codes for CASSYGAINEKLFF.

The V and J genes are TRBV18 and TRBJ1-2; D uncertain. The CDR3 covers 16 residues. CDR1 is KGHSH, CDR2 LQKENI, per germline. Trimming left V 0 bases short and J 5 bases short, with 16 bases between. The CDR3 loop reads CASSPPVRQRAYGYTF. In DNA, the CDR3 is TGTGCCAGCTCACCACCGGTTCGGCAGCGAGCATATGGCTACACCTTC. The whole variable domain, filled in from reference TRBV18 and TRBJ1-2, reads NAGVMQNPRHLVRRRGQEARLRCSPMKGHSHVYWYRQLPEEGLKFMVYLQKENIIDESGMPKERFSAEFPKEGPSILRIQQVVRGDSAAYFCASSPPVRQRAYGYTFGSGTRLTVV.

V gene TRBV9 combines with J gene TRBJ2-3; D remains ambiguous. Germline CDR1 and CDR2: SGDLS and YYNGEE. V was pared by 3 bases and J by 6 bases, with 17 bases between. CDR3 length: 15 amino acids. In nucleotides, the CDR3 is TGTGCCAGCAGCGCCATAGATCGGAACGGCGATACGCAGTATTTT. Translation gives CASSAIDRNGDTQYF.

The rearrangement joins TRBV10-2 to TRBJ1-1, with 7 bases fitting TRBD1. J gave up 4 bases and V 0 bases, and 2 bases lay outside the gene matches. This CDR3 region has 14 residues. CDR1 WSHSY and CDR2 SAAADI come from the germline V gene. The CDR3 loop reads CASSESGGLTEAFF. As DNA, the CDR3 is TGCGCCAGCAGTGAGTCAGGGGGCCTCACTGAAGCTTTCTTT.

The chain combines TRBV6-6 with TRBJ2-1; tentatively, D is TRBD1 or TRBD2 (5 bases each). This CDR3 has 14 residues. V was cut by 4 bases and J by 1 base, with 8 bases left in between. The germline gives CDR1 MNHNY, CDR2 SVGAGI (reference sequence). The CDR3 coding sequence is TGTGCCAGCAGTTGGGGGAAATCCTACAATGAGCAGTTCTTC. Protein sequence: CASSWGKSYNEQFF.

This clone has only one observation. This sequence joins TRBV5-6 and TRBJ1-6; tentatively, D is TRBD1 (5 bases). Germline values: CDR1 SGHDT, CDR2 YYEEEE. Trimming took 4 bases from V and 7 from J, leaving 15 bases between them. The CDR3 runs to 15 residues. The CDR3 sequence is CASSRQRGKNSPLHF. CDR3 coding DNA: TGTGCCAGCAGCCGACAAAGGGGCAAAAATTCACCCCTCCACTTT.